This T cell receptor beta chain was sequenced in a study of regulatory T cells in long-lasting Graves disease. CDR1 is SEHNR and CDR2 is FQNEAQ in the germline V gene (reference sequence). V lost 5 bases, J lost 2 bases, and 8 bases stayed unmatched. This CDR3 is built from 15 residues. Time point described: newly diagnosed GD, antithyroid drugs for less than 3 months. Isolated PBMC RNA provided the starting material for the TCR library. Diagnosis followed American Thyroid Association guidelines for Graves' disease. This clonotype was detected ten times or more. Combining iRepertoire HTBI primers with Arm-PCR of CDR3 regions, the authors built TCR beta libraries. TCRdb independently ran MiXCR on the multiplex PCR reads; one entry per CDR3 protein. The sample carries more than 400,000 distinct CDR3 sequences, under 20% recorded once. The sample also formed part of further work on T cells in Graves' hyperthyroidism and ophthalmopathy. That source notes: Primed by the HTBI set, a first-round RT-PCR was run on the TCR CDR3.

This TCR was sampled from a man between 35 and 55 years old with Graves disease. The chain employs TRBV7-9 and TRBJ2-7; 8 nucleotides align to TRBD2. Material: peripheral blood mononuclear cells (PBMCs), obtained at new diagnosis, from a patient treated with antithyroid drugs. CDR3 DNA sequence: TGTGCCAGCAGCCGTACGCCAGCGGGAGCCTACGAGCAGTACTTC. Translation: CASSRTPAGAYEQYF.